Presented here are 18 T cell receptor beta chains from one specimen sequenced in a study of blood T cell repertoires in COVID-19 (dated by TCRdb to 2019 to 2021). Preparation of the library involved the immunoSEQ multiplex PCR assay. What TCRdb holds here is the immuneACCESS table cut down to in-frame rearrangements. Part of the clones is not present; checked against another copy, under half of the missing clones reflect an unresolved V gene, and the others are unexplained. The sample table holds 40,000 to 45,000 clones, of which about 89% were seen once. Around a fifth of the sample is taken by the ten largest. The sequencing input was peripheral blood. Every receptor here comes from a man aged 45-65 years with active COVID-19.

This rearrangement joins TRBV13 to TRBJ1-2; no firm D call. The germline V gene encodes CDR1 PRHDT and CDR2 FYEKMQ (reference sequence). CDR3 length equals 14 residues. V was trimmed by 5 bases and J by 10 bases, leaving 20 bases between them. CDR3 coding DNA: TGTGCCAGCAGCGCCTCACAGCACCTCTGGGCCTACACCTTC. Its protein product is CASSASQHLWAYTF.

The rearrangement uses TRBV28 and TRBJ2-1; 9 positions agree with TRBD1. This CDR3 contains 15 residues. The germline V gene has CDR1 MDHEN and CDR2 SYDVKM. J was trimmed by 8 bases and V by 6 bases; bases with no gene match: 11. The CDR3 sequence is CASRTGTGRIHEQFF. CDR3 DNA sequence: TGTGCCAGCAGAACCGGGACAGGGAGAATCCATGAGCAGTTCTTC. Looking up the rest from reference TRBV28 and TRBJ2-1 gives the full variable domain: DVKVTQSSRYLVKRTGEKVFLECVQDMDHENMFWYRQDPGLGLRLIYFSYDVKMKEKGDIPEGYSVSREKKERFSLILESASTNQTSMYLCASRTGTGRIHEQFFGPGTRLTVL.

The genes are TRBV4-1 and TRBJ2-3, with D hard to call. Between the trimmed V and J ends, which lost 0 bases and 2 bases, there was a span of 15 bases. The length of the CDR3 is 17 residues. The germline gives CDR1 MGHRA, CDR2 YSYEKL. In DNA form, the CDR3 reads TGCGCCAGCAGCCAAGAATTCGGGTCCGGAGACACAGATACGCAGTATTTT. Its protein is CASSQEFGSGDTDTQYF.

The V and J genes are TRBV24-1 and TRBJ2-2; the D gene is possibly TRBD2 (6 bases). This CDR3 comprises 17 residues. V lost 0 bases and J lost 3, with 13 bases in between. CDR1 and CDR2 (germline): KGHDR, SFDVKD. DNA for the CDR3: TGTGCCACCAGTGATTTGGACACGGAGGGTTACACCGGGGAGCTGTTTTTT. It codes for CATSDLDTEGYTGELFF.

The chain joins TRBV11-2 to TRBJ1-4; D gene ambiguous. V lost 3 bases to trimming and J lost 5 bases, with 7 bases between them. Germline-derived CDR1 and CDR2 are SGHAT and FQNNGV. There are 13 residues in the CDR3. CDR3: CASSLTGNEKLFF. The DNA of the CDR3 is TGTGCCAGCAGCTTGACGGGGAATGAAAAACTGTTTTTT.

V and J are TRBV10-3 and TRBJ1-2; the D is unclear. Germline V gene data show CDR1 as ENHRY and CDR2 as SYGVKD. The CDR3 is 12 amino acids. Trimming left V 4 bases short and J 8 bases short, with 11 bases between. CDR3 nucleotide sequence: TGTGCCATCAGTGGCCTAGAAGAAGGCTACACCTTC. It translates to CAISGLEEGYTF.

The rearrangement uses TRBV6-5 and TRBJ2-7; 8 bases map to TRBD1. The V gene's germline CDR1 is MNHEY and CDR2 SVGAGI. V was clipped by 2 bases and J by 5 bases; unmatched bases: 5. This CDR3 spans 14 amino acids. CDR3 protein: CASSYPGQGHEQYF. CDR3 in DNA: TGTGCCAGCAGTTACCCCGGACAGGGTCACGAGCAGTACTTC.

V gene TRBV19 combines with J gene TRBJ2-7; TRBD1 agrees at 9 bases. This CDR3 has 15 amino acids. Germline assignment: CDR1 LNHDA and CDR2 SQIVND (reference sequence). J gave up 1 base and V 3 bases, and 4 bases lay outside the gene matches. The chain's CDR3 is CASSMGGQGSYEQYF. As DNA, the CDR3 is TGTGCCAGTAGTATGGGCGGACAGGGGTCCTACGAGCAGTACTTC.

Here the CDR3 DNA reads TGTGCCAGCAGCTCCGGACTAGCGGGAGTAACCCGCACGCAGTATTTT. Protein sequence: CASSSGLAGVTRTQYF. The chain is built from TRBV11-3 and TRBJ2-3; 13 bases are shared with TRBD2. This CDR3 region has 16 residues. V was pared by 4 bases and J by 9 bases, with 10 bases of the junction left unmatched. The germline CDR1 and CDR2 sequences are SGHNT and YENEEA.

This clone appeared once. V usage is TRBV5-4 and J usage is TRBJ2-5, with TRBD2 identical over 9 bases. The V and J ends lost 4 bases and 4 bases, in that order; junction bases with no gene match: 5. The germline V gene encodes CDR1 SGHNT and CDR2 YYREEE (reference sequence). The CDR3 sequence is 14 residues long. CDR3 nucleotides: TGTGCCAGCAGCGCCAGCGGGAGGACAGAGACCCAGTACTTC. Translated: CASSASGRTETQYF. Drawing the rest from reference TRBV5-4 and TRBJ2-5, the complete variable domain is ETGVTQSPTHLIKTRGQQVTLRCSSQSGHNTVSWYQQALGQGPQFIFQYYREEENGRGNFPPRFSGLQFPNYSSELNVNALELDDSALYLCASSASGRTETQYFGPGTRLLVL.

This clone appeared once. The chain recombines TRBV29-1 with TRBJ1-2; D gene ambiguous. Germline CDR1 is SQVTM and CDR2 is ANQGSEA. The length of the CDR3 is 11 residues. Trimming stripped 0 bases from V and 6 bases from J, with 5 bases between. This CDR3 reads CSVEDLNGYTF. For the CDR3, the DNA is TGCAGCGTTGAAGATCTTAATGGCTACACCTTC. Complete variable domain (other parts from reference TRBV29-1 and TRBJ1-2): SAVISQKPSRDICQRGTSLTIQCQVDSQVTMMFWYRQQPGQSLTLIATANQGSEATYESGFVIDKFPISRPNLTFSTLTVSNMSPEDSSIYLCSVEDLNGYTFGSGTRLTVV.

The count of this clone is one. CDR3: CASSRQGAPSYEQYF. The CDR3 DNA is TGCGCCAGCAGCCGACAGGGAGCCCCCTCCTACGAGCAGTACTTC. The chain uses TRBV4-1 and TRBJ2-7, with TRBD1 identical over 7 bases. The length of the CDR3 is 15 residues. V shed 4 bases, J shed 0 bases, and the junction held 6 bases outside the gene matches. Germline V CDR1 and CDR2: MGHRA, YSYEKL.

This clone was detected only once. The chain employs TRBV5-1 and TRBJ2-7, with D possibly TRBD1 on 6 matching bases. Per the germline V gene, CDR1 is SGHRS and CDR2 is YFSETQ. The CDR3 length is 13 residues. Trimming stripped 1 base from V and 5 bases from J, with 10 bases between. Here the CDR3 reads CASSLYRDNEQYF. The CDR3 DNA reads TGCGCCAGCAGCTTGTACAGGGACAACGAGCAGTACTTC.

The V call is TRBV30, the J call TRBJ2-7; a possible D gene is TRBD1 (5 bases). The germline gives CDR1 GTSNPN, CDR2 SVGIG (reference sequence). The V end was cut by 0 bases, the J end by 6 bases, with 18 bases between. The CDR3 totals 15 residues. The CDR3 reads CAWSVEAGSPAEQYF. For the CDR3, the DNA is TGTGCCTGGAGTGTAGAAGCAGGGTCGCCGGCCGAGCAGTACTTC.

The sample holds a few counts of this clone. The gene calls are TRBV18 and TRBJ2-7; TRBD2 might be the D (6 bases). V lost 5 bases and J 2 bases, leaving 10 bases between the germline ends. This CDR3 has 13 amino acids. Per germline, CDR1 KGHSH and CDR2 LQKENI. The chain's CDR3 is CASSTGAAYEQYF. In nucleotides, the CDR3 is TGTGCCAGCTCAACGGGAGCCGCCTACGAGCAGTACTTC.

This chain uses TRBV3-1 (or the pseudogene TRBV3-2) with TRBJ2-7; D unresolved. The CDR3 loop spans 13 amino acids. Trimming cost V 0 bases and J 5 bases, with 8 bases left between them. Germline values: CDR1 LGHDT, CDR2 YNNKEL (reference sequence). This chain's CDR3 is CASSQDRRDEQYF. The CDR3 DNA is TGTGCCAGCAGCCAAGATCGACGGGACGAGCAGTACTTC.

CDR3 sequence (DNA): TGTGCCAGCAGTTACCCTTTTTCGGGCAATCAGCCCCAGCATTTT. It specifies CASSYPFSGNQPQHF. V usage is TRBV6-2 or TRBV6-3 and J usage is TRBJ1-5; unclear D gene. The CDR3 consists of 15 residues. Germline-derived CDR1 and CDR2 are MNHEY and SVGEGT. The V and J ends lost 2 bases and 2 bases respectively, with 10 bases between them.

DNA for the CDR3: TGTGCCAGCAGCTTATGGGGGGGGAATGGCTACACCTTC. This translates into CASSLWGGNGYTF. The rearrangement uses TRBV11-3 and TRBJ1-2; possible D gene TRBD1, 5 bases. CDR1 SGHNT and CDR2 YENEEA come from the germline V gene. The CDR3 runs 13 residues. V dropped 2 bases and J dropped 6 bases, with 10 bases sitting between them.